What follows describes a single T cell receptor beta chain. Its antigen has not been determined. Base quality data are lacking; no much larger clone is found one base away. TCRbeta CDR3 regions were amplified from genomic DNA using the immunoSEQ Assay, a bias-controlled multiplex PCR. As for how the authors treated the data: The number of nucleated cells in each sample was estimated from the amplification of reference gene primers within the assay. To quantify the absolute abundance of each unique TCRbeta CDR3 rearrangement, sequence reads were collapsed and filtered. For each sample, productive Simpson clonality was calculated as the square root of Simpson's diversity index across productive rearrangements. TCRdb mirrors the immuneACCESS table, restricted to in-frame sequences. Some clones are absent from its copies; in checked studies, under half trace to an unresolved V gene, and the reason for the others is unknown. Clonal size and the V and J genes are those of that table, whereas D and trimming came from the DNA. The sample data list about 110,000 clones, and approximately 85% of these were observed just once. The leading ten clones occupy 2% to 3% of the sample.

Unmatched junction bases come to 13, with V trimmed by 6 bases and J by 4 bases. Including the terminal cysteine and phenylalanine, the CDR3 comprises 17 residues. CDR3 DNA is the only sequence kept; it has 51 bases, read in frame from the first base. The germline V gene sets CDR1 to SNHLY and CDR2 to FYNNEI. The sample is drawn from a study of blood T cell repertoires in COVID-19 (TCRdb year 2020). At the level of the whole study: Collaborator samples came from the United States, Italy and Spain and covered acute and convalescent phases of COVID-19. A freely available public database, intended as a resource for researchers studying the immune response to SARS-CoV-2, is where the repertoires were released. The prospective study material was composed of cDNA or gDNA derived from T cells, B-cell-depleted T cells, or PBMCs. Where available, HLA class I and class II types were obtained from metadata supplied by the sample provider rather than from assay-based typing. A de-identified subject ID, COVID-19 status, age in years and sex were almost always included in the sample metadata. Samples came from the ongoing ImmuneRACE study (first 160 participants) plus 1,254 subjects from 6 global collaborators. Subjects who had been exposed to COVID-19, were actively infected with it, or had recovered from it provided the deeply sampled blood TCRbeta repertoires that made up the dataset.

What the study reported, not specific to this receptor: Clinical and demographic metadata were provided uncurated, with the amount varying by source and participant.

Collaborating institutions collected whole blood in K2EDTA tubes following their own protocols. For TCRbeta analysis, collaborator samples were shipped as frozen whole blood, as isolated PBMCs, or as DNA extracted from either sample type. The TCR sequence derives from a human donor in a cohort sampled during active COVID-19. The sequence joins TRBV2 to TRBJ2-5, with 11 central nucleotides matching TRBD2. Material for sequencing was peripheral blood. The DNA is TGTGCCAGCAGCTACGACTCAGGTAGCGGGGGGGCAGAGACCCAGTACTTC. Its amino acids are CASSYDSGSGGAETQYF.